Below, 14 T cell receptor beta chains from the same sample are listed, as sequenced in a study of blood T cells in healthy people across ages. A second roughly 7 to 12 cycle PCR used barcoded and J-beta primers. TCRdb recomputed calls from the 5' RACE reads with MiXCR, one row per CDR3 protein. Counted here are some 940,000 distinct CDR3 sequences, just under 30% occurring once; the ten biggest clones make up roughly 10%. The data were also submitted as part of a second study, on T cells of mothers and their children.

Sample: blood. These receptors all stem from a woman in her thirties or forties in good health.

This clonotype was counted between two and nine times. V and J are TRBV7-2 and TRBJ2-5; TRBD2 aligns across 7 bases. The J call may be wrong; the DNA end is better matched by TRBJ2-7. The germline gives CDR1 SGHTA, CDR2 FQGNSA. The length of the CDR3 is 15 residues. This CDR3 is CASSLFIGLVHEQYF. The CDR3 DNA follows: TGTGCCAGCAGCTTGTTCATCGGACTAGTCCACGAGCAGTACTTC.

This clonotype was recorded at least ten times. The gene calls are TRBV20-1 and TRBJ2-5; D is unclear. V was clipped by 3 bases and J by 1 base, with 6 bases between them. The CDR3 runs to 12 residues. Germline V gene data show CDR1 as DFQATT and CDR2 as SNEGSKA (reference sequence). CDR3 loop: CSASLGQETQYF. DNA for the CDR3: TGCAGTGCTAGCCTAGGCCAAGAGACCCAGTACTTC.

This clonotype was counted many times. The chain is built from TRBV28 and TRBJ2-5; the match to TRBD1 covers 11 bases. Germline V gene sequence: CDR1 MDHEN, CDR2 SYDVKM. V was pared by 2 bases and J by 5 bases, with 4 bases of the junction left unmatched. The CDR3 spans 15 residues. CDR3 bases: TGTGCCAGCAGTTTAGAGGACAGGGGGCAGGAGACCCAGTACTTC. It translates to CASSLEDRGQETQYF.

This clonotype was observed at least ten times. The chain is built from TRBV15 and TRBJ2-5; TRBD1 agrees at 11 bases. V was clipped by 5 bases and J by 5 bases; unmatched bases: 4. Germline CDR1 and CDR2: LNHNV and YYDKDF (reference sequence). The CDR3 sequence is 14 residues long. The CDR3 DNA reads TGTGCCACCAGCCCCCGGACAGGGGGCGAGACCCAGTACTTC. Translated, it gives CATSPRTGGETQYF.

On this clonotype: Given a much more abundant clone one base away, this may be a read error. The chain couples TRBV7-2 to TRBJ2-4; TRBD2 matches 7 bases. The CDR3 length is 15 residues. Germline V gene sequence: CDR1 SGHTA, CDR2 FQGNSA. DNA for the CDR3: TGTGCCGGCAGCTTAGTAGCGGGTGGAGGAAACATTCAGTACTTC. Translation: CAGSLVAGGGNIQYF.

A few counts support this clonotype. The V gene is TRBV7-3, the J gene TRBJ1-1; D gene uncertain. Germline V gene sequence: CDR1 SGHTA, CDR2 FQGTGA. This CDR3 spans 13 amino acids. Trimming stripped 9 bases from V and 0 bases from J, with 11 bases between. In DNA form, the CDR3 reads TGTGCCAGTAAATTAAGCATGAACACTGAAGCTTTCTTT. Its translation is CASKLSMNTEAFF.

The CDR3, as DNA: TGCGCCAGCAGCTTGGTCATTTCAGGATTGGGGAATGAGCAGTTCTTC. Protein: CASSLVISGLGNEQFF. This chain joins TRBV5-1 and TRBJ2-1; no clear D gene. V was shortened by 0 bases and J by 7 bases, with 17 bases between the two germline ends. CDR1 and CDR2 (germline): SGHRS, YFSETQ. This CDR3 contains 16 residues.

This clonotype occurred a few times. The rearrangement uses TRBV6-1 and TRBJ2-3, with D perhaps TRBD1 or TRBD2 (5 bases each). The CDR3 runs to 13 residues. V was cut by 8 bases and J by 2 bases, with 11 bases left in between. In germline, CDR1 is MNHNS, CDR2 SASEGT. The CDR3 DNA follows: TGTGCCAGCGGGACGCGGGTCACAGATACGCAGTATTTT. This encodes CASGTRVTDTQYF.

The chain carries TRBV10-3 and TRBJ1-1; 12 nucleotides align to TRBD1. The CDR3 is made up of 13 amino acids. From germline, CDR1 is ENHRY and CDR2 SYGVKD. Trimming cost V 11 bases and J 8 bases; bases outside gene matches: 9. CDR3 nucleotides: TGTGCCGTGGGACAGGGGGCGCCCGGGGAAGCTTTCTTT. It specifies CAVGQGAPGEAFF.

For the CDR3, the DNA is TGCGCCAGCAGGCCCGGGACTAGCGGCCCTTACAATGAGCAGTTCTTC. Amino acid sequence: CASRPGTSGPYNEQFF. This sequence joins TRBV4-1 and TRBJ2-1; 11 bases are a match to TRBD2. Germline-derived CDR1 and CDR2 are MGHRA and YSYEKL. The CDR3 extends over 16 amino acids. The ends lost 6 bases at V and 4 bases at J; junction bases unmatched: 8.

The chain couples TRBV28 to TRBJ2-7; D might be TRBD1 or TRBD2, each matching 5 bases. The J call may be wrong; the DNA end is better matched by TRBJ2-5. CDR3 length: 14 residues. Germline-derived CDR1 and CDR2 are MDHEN and SYDVKM. Written as DNA, the CDR3 is TGTGCCAGCCGTCCACCGGGGACGCGAGAGACCCAGTACTTC. Encoded protein: CASRPPGTRETQYF.

The V gene is TRBV29-1, the J gene TRBJ2-1; possible D gene TRBD2, 6 bases. The CDR3 runs 12 residues. Between the trimmed V and J ends, which lost 4 bases and 10 bases, there was a span of 14 bases. The germline CDR1 and CDR2 sequences are SQVTM and ANQGSEA. CDR3 bases: TGCAGCGTTGTTAGGGCCGCGGGGGAGCAGTTCTTC. Translation gives CSVVRAAGEQFF.

The V and J genes are TRBV7-2 and TRBJ2-7; D remains ambiguous. This CDR3 is built from 14 residues. Germline loops: CDR1 SGHTA, CDR2 FQGNSA. Trimming pared 3 bases from V and 3 bases from J, leaving 12 bases between. CDR3 residues: CASSLWLAFYEQYF. As DNA, the CDR3 is TGTGCCAGCAGCTTGTGGTTAGCCTTCTACGAGCAGTACTTC.

On this clonotype itself: A much larger clone differs by one base, so this may be a read error. V is TRBV29-1 and J is TRBJ2-7; D is possibly TRBD1 or TRBD2 (5 bases each). The CDR3 runs to 12 residues. V gave up 5 bases and J gave up 4 bases, with 12 bases separating them. CDR1 and CDR2 from the germline V gene are SQVTM and ANQGSEA. The DNA for the CDR3 is TGCAGCGTTTCGGGACCGCGATACGAGCAGTACTTC. Its translation: CSVSGPRYEQYF.